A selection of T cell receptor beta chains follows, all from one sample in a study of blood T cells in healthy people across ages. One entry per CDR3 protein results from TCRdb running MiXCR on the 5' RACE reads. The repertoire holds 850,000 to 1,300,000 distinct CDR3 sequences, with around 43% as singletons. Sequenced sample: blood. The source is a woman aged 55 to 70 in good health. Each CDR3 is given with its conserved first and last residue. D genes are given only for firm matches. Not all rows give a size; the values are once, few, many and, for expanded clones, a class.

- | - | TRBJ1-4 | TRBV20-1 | TGCGGTGCTAGGGGGGATGAAAAACTGTTTTTT | CGARGDEKLFF
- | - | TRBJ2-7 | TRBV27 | TGTGCCAGCAGTGACTTCCACAATGAGCAGTACTTC | CASSDFHNEQYF
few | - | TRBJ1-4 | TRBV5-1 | TGCGCCAGCAGCCCAGGTGGGGTGAAAAATGAAAAACTGTTTTTT | CASSPGGVKNEKLFF
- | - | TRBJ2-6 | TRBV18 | TGTGCCAGCTCATACCAGATCCCTATCTCTGGGGCCAACGTCCTGACTTTC | CASSYQIPISGANVLTF
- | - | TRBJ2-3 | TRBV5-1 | TGCGCCAGCAGCTTGGCACCTCTGCTGCGGGATAACGCAGATACGCAGTATTTT | CASSLAPLLRDNADTQYF
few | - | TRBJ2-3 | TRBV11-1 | TGTGCCAGCAGCCGGGACCTACGGTCAGATACGCAGTATTTT | CASSRDLRSDTQYF
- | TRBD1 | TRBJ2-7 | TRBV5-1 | TGCGCCAGCAGCTCGGGACAGCCCCCTTACGAGCAGTACTTC | CASSSGQPPYEQYF
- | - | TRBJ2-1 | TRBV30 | TGCGGATACAATGAGCAGTTCTTC | CGYNEQFF
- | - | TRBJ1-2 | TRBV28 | TGTGCCAGCAGTTCAGGCAGGGGCTATGGCTACACCTTC | CASSSGRGYGYTF
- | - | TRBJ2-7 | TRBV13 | TGTGCCAGCAGCTTCACTAACTCCTACGAGCAGTACTTC | CASSFTNSYEQYF
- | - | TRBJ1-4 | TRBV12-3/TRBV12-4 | TGTGCCAGCACCTCCTGGGGGGGTCTAGGTGAAAAACTGTTTTTT | CASTSWGGLGEKLFF
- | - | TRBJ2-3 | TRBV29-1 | TGCAGCGCTGGCCCGACGGGAACAGATACGCAGTATTTT | CSAGPTGTDTQYF
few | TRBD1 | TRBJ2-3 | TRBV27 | TGTGCCAGTTCCCCGGGCACAGGGGCGAGAGATACGCAGTATTTT | CASSPGTGARDTQYF
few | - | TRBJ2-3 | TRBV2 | TGTGCCAGTACAAGGGAGTGGGACACAGATACGCAGTATTTT | CASTREWDTDTQYF
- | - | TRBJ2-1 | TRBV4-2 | TGTGCCAGCAACCCTGGCGGTGAGCAGTTCTTC | CASNPGGEQFF
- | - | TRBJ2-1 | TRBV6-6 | TGTGCCAGCAGTTATAAGGAAGTGCACAATGAGCAGTTCTTC | CASSYKEVHNEQFF
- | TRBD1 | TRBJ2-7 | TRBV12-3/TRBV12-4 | TGTGCCAGTAGACAGGGTTCGACCTACGAGCAGTACTTC | CASRQGSTYEQYF
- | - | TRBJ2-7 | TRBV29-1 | TGCAGCGTTGGGGGGGGCGCCCCCTACGAGCAGTACTTC | CSVGGGAPYEQYF
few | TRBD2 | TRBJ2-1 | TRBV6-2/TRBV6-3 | TGTGCCAGCGCCCTGACTAGCGGGAGGGGTGAGCAGTTCTTC | CASALTSGRGEQFF
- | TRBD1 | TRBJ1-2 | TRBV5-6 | TGTGCCAGCAGAACCGACAGGGGCTATGGCTACACCTTC | CASRTDRGYGYTF
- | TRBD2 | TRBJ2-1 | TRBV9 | TGTACCAGCAGCGAACTAGCGGCCGCGAGGGGCTACAATGAGCAGTTCTTC | CTSSELAAARGYNEQFF
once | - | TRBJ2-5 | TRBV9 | TGTGCCAGCAGCCGGAGTCTACCAAGAGGGACCCAGTACTTC | CASSRSLPRGTQYF
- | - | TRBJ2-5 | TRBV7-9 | TGTGCCAGCAGCGCCCCTGTTGGGGGGCAAGAGACCCAGTACTTC | CASSAPVGGQETQYF
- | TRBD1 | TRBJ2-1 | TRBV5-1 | TGCGCCAGCCGGACAGGGATAGTCAATGAGCAGTTCTTC | CASRTGIVNEQFF
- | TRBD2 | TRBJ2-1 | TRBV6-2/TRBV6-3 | TGTGCCAGCAGTTACGGAACTAGCGGGGTCGGGTATGAGCAGTTCTTC | CASSYGTSGVGYEQFF
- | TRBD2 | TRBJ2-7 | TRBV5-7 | TGTGCCAACAGCCCGGGACTAGACAGGTACGAGCAGTACTTC | CANSPGLDRYEQYF
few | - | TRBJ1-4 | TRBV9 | TGTGCCAGCAGCCTCTCCAGGACAGCAACTAATGAAAAACTGTTTTTT | CASSLSRTATNEKLFF
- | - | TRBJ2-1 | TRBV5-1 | TGCGCCAGCAGCTTGCGTAGGGAGCATGAGCAGTTCTTC | CASSLRREHEQFF
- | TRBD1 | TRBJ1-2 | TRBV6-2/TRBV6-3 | TGTGCCAGCAGTTATCCCGAGACAGGGAGCGGCTACACCTTC | CASSYPETGSGYTF
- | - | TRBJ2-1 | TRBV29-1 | TGCAGCGTTGAAGCCCTCCCAGGGGCCTCTTACAATGAGCAGTTCTTC | CSVEALPGASYNEQFF
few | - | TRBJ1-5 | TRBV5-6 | TGTGCCAGCAGCCCCGGGGCAGGCAATCAGCCCCAGCATTTT | CASSPGAGNQPQHF
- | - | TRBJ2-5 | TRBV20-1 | TGCAGTGCCCCACGGCTCTACCCACAAGAGACCCAGTACTTC | CSAPRLYPQETQYF
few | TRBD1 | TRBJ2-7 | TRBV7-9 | TGTGCCAGCAGCCACCGGGACAGGGTCTACGAGCAGTACTTC | CASSHRDRVYEQYF
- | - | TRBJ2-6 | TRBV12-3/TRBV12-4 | TGTGCCAGCAGCGGTGTGGGTGGGAGTCCCCCCACCAACGTCCTGACTTTC | CASSGVGGSPPTNVLTF
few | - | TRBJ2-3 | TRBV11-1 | TGTGCCAGCAGCAAACCAGGGACAGATACGCAGTATTTT | CASSKPGTDTQYF
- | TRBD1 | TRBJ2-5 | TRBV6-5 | TGTGCCAGCAGTTACATAGACAGGGGGGCAGAGACCCAGTACTTC | CASSYIDRGAETQYF
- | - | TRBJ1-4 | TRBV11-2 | TGTGCCAGCAGCTTAGATCGGGCGGCCTCTAATGAAAAACTGTTTTTT | CASSLDRAASNEKLFF
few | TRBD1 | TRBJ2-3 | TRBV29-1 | TGCAGCACTCCGGGACAGGACACAGATACGCAGTATTTT | CSTPGQDTDTQYF
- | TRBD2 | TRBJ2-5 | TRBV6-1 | TGTGCCAGCAGTGGGTGGGGACTAGCGGGAGACCTGGGAGAGACCCAGTACTTC | CASSGWGLAGDLGETQYF
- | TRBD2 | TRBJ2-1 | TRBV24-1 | TGTGCCACCAGTGGAAGGGGCCTTAGCGGGAGCTCCTACAATGAGCAGTTCTTC | CATSGRGLSGSSYNEQFF
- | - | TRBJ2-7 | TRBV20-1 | TGCAGTGCGGAAGAGATACAGGGACGAGCGGGATTTGACGAGCAGTACTTC | CSAEEIQGRAGFDEQYF